A selection of T cell receptor beta chains follows, all from one sample in a study of a mutant IDH1 vaccine in newly diagnosed glioma. The antigens of these receptors remain unknown. Sequenced by immunoSEQ multiplex PCR; TCRdb stores in-frame clones only, minus some. The data contain 20,000 to 25,000 clones, nearly 90% of them singletons. The sample consisted of PBMCs, taken from a glioma patient whose treatment included an IDH1 peptide vaccine. The receptors here all came from a woman in her forties with glioma. The CDR3 runs from the conserved cysteine through the conserved F or W. A D gene is named only where the DNA matches it firmly. Size values are once, few and many counts, or a class for expanded clones, and some rows have none.

.,TRBJ2-4,TRBD2,TRBV20-1,TGCAGTGGCGGGGGTAAAAACATTCAGTACTTC,CSGGGKNIQYF
.,TRBJ2-1,TRBD2,TRBV29-1,TGCAGCGCTCCTAGCGGGGGGGCCTGGGATGAGCAGTTCTTC,CSAPSGGAWDEQFF
.,TRBJ2-3,TRBD2,TRBV27,TGTGCCAGCAGTTTACGGGCGGGAGTTATTTACACAGATACGCAGTATTTT,CASSLRAGVIYTDTQYF
.,TRBJ2-7,.,TRBV28,TGTGCCAGCAGCTATAGCGGAAGGAGCCCCTCCTACGAGCAGTACTTC,CASSYSGRSPSYEQYF
.,TRBJ2-7,.,TRBV7-9,TGTGCCAGCACTCTCGTGGGGACCTACGAGCAGTACTTC,CASTLVGTYEQYF
.,TRBJ1-1,.,TRBV21-1,TGTGCCAGCAGCAAAGGGAAAGGGGGGACTGAAGCTTTCTTT,CASSKGKGGTEAFF
.,TRBJ1-2,.,TRBV5-4,TGTGCCAGCAGCTTAGGACAGTCTATGGGCTACACCTTC,CASSLGQSMGYTF
.,TRBJ2-7,.,TRBV4-1,TGCGCCAGCAGCCAAGGCCAATTTCGCCAGAGCTACGAGCAGTACTTC,CASSQGQFRQSYEQYF
few,TRBJ1-1,.,TRBV30,TGTGCCTTGACAGGAGACACTGAAGCTTTCTTT,CALTGDTEAFF
.,TRBJ2-7,TRBD1,TRBV2,TGTGCCAGCAGTGGGACAGGGGGCAGGTACGAGCAGTACTTC,CASSGTGGRYEQYF
.,TRBJ2-7,TRBD1,TRBV6-1,TGTGCCAGCAGCAAATGGACAGGGGGCAACGAGCAGTACTTC,CASSKWTGGNEQYF
.,TRBJ2-2,TRBD1,TRBV27,TGTGCCAGCAGTTTAGCAGGGGGAACCGGGGAGCTGTTTTTT,CASSLAGGTGELFF
.,TRBJ2-3,TRBD2,TRBV13,TGTGCCAGCAGCTTAACGGGGGGGGAAGATACGCAGTATTTT,CASSLTGGEDTQYF